Below, 2 T cell receptor beta chains from the same sample are listed, as sequenced in a study of tumor-infiltrating lymphocytes in oesophageal squamous cell carcinoma. TCRdb processed the PCR reads anew with MiXCR; each CDR3 protein has one entry. The sample includes roughly 13,000 distinct CDR3 sequences, 46% of them seen just once. The sequenced sample was blood. These TCRs come from a male donor with esophageal squamous cell carcinoma.

This chain joins TRBV12-3 or TRBV12-4 and TRBJ1-1; D may be TRBD1 (6 bases). The CDR3 runs to 15 residues. V was cut by 5 bases and J by 7 bases, with 20 bases left in between. The CDR3 nucleotides are TGTGCCAGCAGTATCGTACAGGGAGAATGGGTTGAAGCTTTCTTT. Amino acid sequence: CASSIVQGEWVEAFF.

In DNA, the CDR3 is TGTGCCAGCAGATTTCGTCCCGGGACTAGCGGGGGGGCCTACAATGAGCAGTTCTTC. Its translation: CASRFRPGTSGGAYNEQFF. The chain joins TRBV6-6 to TRBJ2-1; 16 bases line up with TRBD2. Germline CDR1 MNHNY, CDR2 SVGAGI (reference sequence). CDR3 length: 19 residues. With 6 bases clipped from V and 2 bases from J, the junction kept 10 bases outside the gene matches.